These 32 T cell receptor beta chains came from one sample sequenced in a study of immune heterogeneity within non-small cell lung tumors. TCR beta CDR3 amplification used multiplex PCR with 32 V and 13 J primers. One entry per CDR3 protein results from TCRdb running MiXCR on the multiplex PCR reads. The sample records roughly 4,700 distinct CDR3 sequences, 30% to 35% being singletons. Bulk tumor gDNA, roughly 600 ng per sample, served as the TCR template. During surgery, several far-apart biopsies were obtained from every primary tumor. Patients underwent curative surgery for non-small cell lung cancer (untreated and newly diagnosed). The sample was lung tumor tissue. The receptors come from a woman in her forties or fifties with non-small cell lung cancer.

The chain recombines TRBV10-3 with TRBJ2-3, with TRBD2 matching over 7 bases. This CDR3 comprises 14 residues. V lost 7 bases and J lost 4; bases outside the gene matches: 8. The germline gives CDR1 ENHRY, CDR2 SYGVKD. This CDR3 is CAIKGLDLPDTQYF. The CDR3 DNA sequence: TGTGCCATCAAAGGACTAGACTTGCCAGATACGCAGTATTTT.

This clonotype is medium-sized. The rearrangement uses TRBV19 and TRBJ2-1; 11 bases line up with TRBD2. Germline V gene data show CDR1 as LNHDA and CDR2 as SQIVND (reference sequence). After removal of 6 bases from V and 6 bases from J, the junction contained 7 bases not matched to a gene. This CDR3 region has 15 residues. In DNA, the CDR3 is TGTGCCAGTAGACCCGGGACTAGCGGATCCAATGAGCAGTTCTTC. It specifies CASRPGTSGSNEQFF.

This clonotype was observed a few times. The CDR3 DNA reads as TGTGCCAGCAGCTTACGAGTTTCCAGGGTTGATACGCAGTATTTT. Protein sequence: CASSLRVSRVDTQYF. V is TRBV7-9 and J is TRBJ2-3; D possibly corresponds to TRBD1 (5 bases). Trimming took off 2 bases at V and 6 bases at J, with 15 bases between the two ends. Per the germline V gene, CDR1 is SEHNR and CDR2 is FQNEAQ (reference sequence). The CDR3 contains 15 residues.

This chain connects TRBV28 to TRBJ2-7; 12 bases are shared with TRBD1. From germline, CDR1 is MDHEN and CDR2 SYDVKM. The CDR3 is 15 amino acids. J lost 7 bases, V lost 6 bases, and 10 bases had no gene match. In DNA form, the CDR3 reads TGTGCCAGCAGCTCTCTGGGGACAGGGGGCGAGGAGCAGTACTTC. Protein sequence: CASSSLGTGGEEQYF.

By sample fraction, this clonotype is medium-sized (0.01 to 0.1%). The rearrangement joins TRBV7-9 to TRBJ2-3; TRBD2 matches at 7 bases. Germline V lookup: CDR1 SEHNR, CDR2 FQNEAQ (reference sequence). This CDR3 has 18 residues. With V trimmed by 0 bases and J by 0 bases, 9 bases remained unmatched. The CDR3 DNA reads as TGTGCCAGCAGCTTAGCCAAGACTAGCTACCAAAGCACAGATACGCAGTATTTT. Residues: CASSLAKTSYQSTDTQYF.

The table lists this clonotype with a few counts. This chain joins TRBV4-2 and TRBJ1-5, with D possibly being TRBD1 (6 bases). This CDR3 is built from 16 residues. V shed 0 bases and J shed 5 bases, with 14 bases lying between them. Germline values: CDR1 LGHNA, CDR2 YNFKEQ. The CDR3 nucleotides are TGTGCCAGCAGCCAAGACTACGGACAGTACTATCAGCCCCAGCATTTT. This encodes CASSQDYGQYYQPQHF.

This clonotype ranks as medium-sized. The chain recombines TRBV19 with TRBJ2-3, with 9 bases aligning to TRBD1. Trimming cost V 10 bases and J 1 base; bases outside gene matches: 6. Germline CDR1 reads LNHDA; CDR2 reads SQIVND (reference sequence). The CDR3 contains 14 residues. Written as DNA, the CDR3 is TGTGCCATTGGGACAGGGTACGGCACAGATACGCAGTATTTT. It yields the protein CAIGTGYGTDTQYF.

By share of the sample, this clonotype is medium-sized (0.01 to 0.1%). The chain employs TRBV12-3 or TRBV12-4 and TRBJ2-3; weak D call: TRBD1 (6 bases). With 6 bases removed from V and 5 bases from J, the gap between germline ends came to 15 bases. The CDR3 has 14 residues. CDR3 sequence: CASSQGFGLDTQYF. The DNA for the CDR3 is TGTGCCAGCAGCCAGGGGTTTGGCCTAGATACGCAGTATTTT.

Relative to its sample, this clonotype is medium-sized (0.01 to 0.1%). This chain uses TRBV30 with TRBJ1-1; D not certain. The CDR3 sequence is 13 residues long. Trimming took 3 bases from V and 3 from J, leaving 11 bases between them. CDR1 is GTSNPN and CDR2 is SVGIG in the germline V gene (reference sequence). The CDR3 nucleotides are TGTGCCTGGAGCTTACAGAGACACACTGAAGCTTTCTTT. This encodes CAWSLQRHTEAFF.

Comment on this clonotype: As the CDR3 is not closed by the conserved phenylalanine or tryptophan, this likely results from a read error. No DNA is shown, since the ends of the CDR3 on it are uncertain; the CDR3 is the one TCRdb lists. The chain recombines TRBV18 with TRBJ2-3; the table assigns TRBD2, which was not confirmed against the DNA. The germline CDR1 and CDR2 sequences are KGHSH and LQKENI. The CDR3 extends over 15 residues, inclusive of both ends. This CDR3 reads CASSPLLPYEQYFGP.

The chain links TRBV12-3 or TRBV12-4 to TRBJ2-2; D may be TRBD2 (6 bases). The length of the CDR3 is 15 residues. CDR3 DNA: TGTGTCAGTAGTTTAGACGGGAGCAGCACCGGGGAGCTGTTTTTT. Translation gives CVSSLDGSSTGELFF.

By share, this clonotype counts as medium-sized (0.01 to 0.1%). The chain uses TRBV14 and TRBJ2-3; TRBD1 aligns across 9 bases. The ends lost 6 bases at V and 1 base at J; junction bases unmatched: 5. The CDR3 loop spans 15 amino acids. Germline lookup yields CDR1 SGHDN and CDR2 FVKESK. This CDR3 reads CASSTGGFGTDTQYF. The CDR3 DNA follows: TGTGCCAGCAGTACAGGGGGCTTTGGCACAGATACGCAGTATTTT.

This clonotype has more than one count but fewer than ten. This chain uses TRBV20-1 with TRBJ2-2; D unclear. The CDR3 length is 16 residues. Germline lookup yields CDR1 DFQATT and CDR2 SNEGSKA (reference sequence). V was pared by 0 bases and J by 5 bases, with 16 bases between. Here the CDR3 DNA reads TGCAGTGCTAGAGATCCCGCCGCCTCTTGGACCGGGGAGCTGTTTTTT. Amino acid sequence: CSARDPAASWTGELFF.

This clonotype counts as medium-sized. J is TRBJ1-2 and V is TRBV18, with 8 bases aligning to TRBD1. The CDR3 runs to 15 residues. The junction had 8 bases not matched to a gene; V was cut back by 1 base and J by 7 bases. The germline CDR1 and CDR2 sequences are KGHSH and LQKENI. The CDR3 DNA reads TGTGCCAGCTCACCACGGACAGGGAATATGGGTGGCTACACCTTC. Residues: CASSPRTGNMGGYTF.

Within the sample, this clonotype is medium-sized. The chain couples TRBV7-2 to TRBJ1-6; weak D call: TRBD1 (5 bases). Trimming stripped 5 bases from V and 9 bases from J, with 17 bases between. This CDR3 contains 15 residues. Germline CDR1 and CDR2: SGHTA and FQGNSA. CDR3 DNA: TGTGCCAGCAGCCCAGGACACGGGAGGGGTTCACCCCTCCACTTT. Translated, it gives CASSPGHGRGSPLHF.

This clonotype is classed as medium-sized (0.01 to 0.1%). The rearrangement joins TRBV29-1 to TRBJ1-2, with unresolved D. The CDR3 is 11 amino acids. CDR1 and CDR2 (germline): SQVTM, ANQGSEA. V gave up 7 bases and J gave up 4 bases, with 10 bases separating them. CDR3 amino acids: CSARTSYGYTF. The CDR3 DNA reads as TGCAGCGCTAGAACGTCCTATGGCTACACCTTC. Drawing the rest from reference TRBV29-1 and TRBJ1-2, the complete variable domain is SAVISQKPSRDICQRGTSLTIQCQVDSQVTMMFWYRQQPGQSLTLIATANQGSEATYESGFVIDKFPISRPNLTFSTLTVSNMSPEDSSIYLCSARTSYGYTFGSGTRLTVV.

This chain uses TRBV7-9 with TRBJ2-4; 8 bases fit TRBD1. Germline trimming cut 5 bases from V and 0 bases from J; bases unmatched to any gene: 6. Per the germline V gene, CDR1 is SEHNR and CDR2 is FQNEAQ (reference sequence). The CDR3 runs 16 residues. The CDR3 loop reads CASSQGAGIAKNIQYF. CDR3 nucleotides: TGTGCCAGCAGCCAGGGGGCAGGGATAGCCAAAAACATTCAGTACTTC.

By frequency in the sample, this clonotype is medium-sized. The chain is built from TRBV19 and TRBJ2-1; D gene unclear. This CDR3 contains 12 residues. CDR1 and CDR2 (germline): LNHDA, SQIVND (reference sequence). Trimming pared 1 base from V and 6 bases from J, leaving 4 bases between. CDR3 protein: CASSIGSNEQFF. The CDR3 DNA sequence: TGTGCCAGTAGTATAGGAAGCAATGAGCAGTTCTTC.

This clonotype was counted between two and nine times. An end of the junction differs from the germline gene, which may be a read error. The chain recombines TRBV20-1 with TRBJ1-5, with unresolved D. The CDR3 length is 15 residues. CDR1 and CDR2 (germline): DFQATT, SNEGSKA (reference sequence). The CDR3 spells CSARSDSRDNQPQHF. The CDR3 bases are TGTAGTGCTAGATCCGATTCAAGGGACAATCAGCCCCAGCATTTT.

This clonotype counts as medium-sized (0.01 to 0.1%). This chain joins TRBV11-2 and TRBJ2-7; TRBD1 agrees at 10 bases. With V trimmed by 8 bases and J by 2 bases, 6 bases remained unmatched. The CDR3 extends over 14 amino acids. Germline V gives CDR1 SGHAT, CDR2 FQNNGV. CDR3 DNA sequence: TGTGCCAGCGAGGTGGGGACAGGGGCCTACGAGCAGTACTTC. Encoded protein: CASEVGTGAYEQYF.

This clonotype is deemed medium-sized (0.01 to 0.1%). The J gene is TRBJ2-2, the V gene TRBV6-2 or TRBV6-3; D is ambiguous. Germline values: CDR1 MNHEY, CDR2 SVGEGT. Trimming took off 4 bases at V and 6 bases at J, with 9 bases between the two ends. There are 13 residues in the CDR3. CDR3 coding DNA: TGTGCCAGCAGTTTTACCCCCGCCGGGGAGCTGTTTTTT. It encodes CASSFTPAGELFF.

This clonotype is medium-sized. The chain couples TRBV20-1 to TRBJ1-1; D is ambiguous. V lost 0 bases, J lost 7 bases, and 18 bases lay in between. CDR1 DFQATT and CDR2 SNEGSKA come from the germline V gene (reference sequence). The CDR3 is made up of 15 amino acids. Written as DNA, the CDR3 is TGCAGTGCTAGAGATCTAGCGCAGGCGATTCTTGAAGCTTTCTTT. Amino acids: CSARDLAQAILEAFF.

This chain joins TRBV9 and TRBJ2-1; D is perhaps TRBD1 (6 bases). The CDR3 consists of 13 residues. The germline CDR1 and CDR2 sequences are SGDLS and YYNGEE. Trimming stripped 4 bases from V and 8 bases from J, with 13 bases between. The CDR3 loop reads CASSPTPGDEQFF. The CDR3 DNA sequence: TGTGCCAGCAGCCCGACCCCAGGGGATGAGCAGTTCTTC.

This clonotype has more than one count but fewer than ten. This sequence may be a read error, since a much larger clone differs from it by one base. V and J are TRBV20-1 and TRBJ1-2; a weak D match, TRBD1 (6 bases). The germline CDR1 and CDR2 sequences are DFQATT and SNEGSKA (reference sequence). This CDR3 contains 16 residues. Trimming removed 6 bases at V and 1 base at J, with 21 bases between. DNA of the CDR3: TGCAGTGCCGGGGGGCAGGGGTCAGGGGTTAACTATGGCTACACCTTC. Residues: CSAGGQGSGVNYGYTF.

By frequency in the sample, this clonotype is medium-sized (0.01 to 0.1%). The V call is TRBV9, the J call TRBJ1-5; tentatively, D is TRBD1 (6 bases). Per germline, CDR1 SGDLS and CDR2 YYNGEE. This CDR3 contains 14 residues. V gave up 0 bases and J gave up 5 bases, with 9 bases separating them. CDR3 DNA sequence: TGTGCCAGCAGCGTAGAGGGGGGAGATCAGCCCCAGCATTTT. It specifies CASSVEGGDQPQHF.

The chain employs TRBV7-9 and TRBJ2-2; D is tentatively TRBD1 or TRBD2 (5 bases each). Between the trimmed V and J ends, which lost 2 bases and 5 bases, there was a span of 9 bases. Germline assignment: CDR1 SEHNR and CDR2 FQNEAQ (reference sequence). The CDR3 has 14 amino acids. The CDR3 spells CASSLLRGTGELFF. The CDR3 region has the DNA TGTGCCAGCAGCTTACTGAGGGGAACCGGGGAGCTGTTTTTT. The full variable domain, with the rest looked up from reference TRBV7-9 and TRBJ2-2, is DTGVSQNPRHKITKRGQNVTFRCDPISEHNRLYWYRQTLGQGPEFLTYFQNEAQLEKSRLLSDRFSAERPKGSFSTLEIQRTEQGDSAMYLCASSLLRGTGELFFGEGSRLTVL.

The gene calls are TRBV5-5 and TRBJ2-7; a weak D match, TRBD2 (5 bases). The V and J ends lost 0 bases and 5 bases respectively, with 6 bases between them. The CDR3 covers 12 residues. Germline V lookup: CDR1 SGHKS, CDR2 YYEKEE (reference sequence). CDR3 sequence: CASSLVEDEQYF. The CDR3 DNA sequence: TGTGCCAGCAGCTTGGTGGAGGACGAGCAGTACTTC.

This clonotype is categorized as medium-sized. The chain couples TRBV6-1 to TRBJ1-1, with no clear D. Trimming took 5 bases from V and 3 from J, leaving 10 bases between them. Germline CDR1 reads MNHNS; CDR2 reads SASEGT. This CDR3 has 13 residues. This CDR3 reads CASSYESHTEAFF. The DNA for the CDR3 is TGTGCCAGCAGTTACGAGTCCCACACTGAAGCTTTCTTT.

DNA of the CDR3: TGTGCCAGCAGCACCCCGGGACCGATTTTATACGAGCAGTACTTC. Translated: CASSTPGPILYEQYF. J is TRBJ2-7 and V is TRBV7-9; D could derive from TRBD1 or TRBD2 (5 bases each). Trimming removed 5 bases at V and 4 bases at J, with 18 bases between. The germline V gene encodes CDR1 SEHNR and CDR2 FQNEAQ (reference sequence). The CDR3 loop spans 15 amino acids.

Sample share makes this clonotype medium-sized. In DNA, the CDR3 is TGTGCTAGTGGTTTGGAAGGGGGCGGGGCTGGGGCCAACGTCCTGACTTTC. This codes for CASGLEGGGAGANVLTF. The V and J genes are TRBV12-5 and TRBJ2-6; possible D gene TRBD1, 7 bases. The CDR3 has 17 amino acids. V was clipped by 1 base and J by 2 bases, with 12 bases between them. Germline V lookup: CDR1 LGHNT, CDR2 FRNRAP.

Of note for this clonotype: This may be a read error: a much more frequent sequence differs by one nucleotide. The gene calls are TRBV7-9 and TRBJ1-2, with D perhaps TRBD1 (6 bases). V was clipped by 7 bases and J by 1 base, with 16 bases between them. Germline V gene sequence: CDR1 SEHNR, CDR2 FQNEAQ (reference sequence). The CDR3 has 15 residues. The CDR3 nucleotides read TGTGCCAGCACCCCCCAGGCAGGGGTTAACTATGGCTACACCTTC. It translates to CASTPQAGVNYGYTF.

The chain carries TRBV20-1 and TRBJ2-3; D might be TRBD1 (5 bases). Germline CDR1 reads DFQATT; CDR2 reads SNEGSKA (reference sequence). V lost 3 bases, J lost 4 bases, and 8 bases lay in between. The length of the CDR3 is 12 residues. The CDR3 sequence: CSASRRADTQYF. The DNA of the CDR3 is TGCAGTGCTAGTCGCAGGGCAGATACGCAGTATTTT.